This T cell receptor (beta chain) is from a study of regulatory dendritic cells for organ transplantation. Overall study results and limits: Regulatory dendritic cells appeared to expand memory CD8+ clones less than mature ones.

This clone was seen once. The antigen remains undetermined. Losses at the gene ends were 2 bases for V and 5 bases for J; bases not matched to a gene: 4. The CDR3 has 15 amino acids. CDR1 and CDR2 from the germline V gene are MNHEY and SMNVEV (reference sequence). Assay used: immunoSEQ multiplex PCR; TCRdb lists only in-frame clones, some missing. This sample has about 4,000 clones; 60% occur once, and the top ten carry about 15%. Allogeneic regulatory or mature dendritic cells were co-cultured for roughly five days with CFSE-labeled sorted T cells at 1:10. The sequence was obtained from a human donor in good health. Input material: memory CD8+ T cells from blood cultured with regulatory dendritic cells. The subset denotes: CD45RO+ memory T cells. This chain joins TRBV27 and TRBJ1-2, with 11 bases identical to TRBD1. The CDR3 DNA is TGTGCCAGCAGTTTAGGGACAGGGGGTCGGTATGGCTACACCTTC. Protein: CASSLGTGGRYGYTF.